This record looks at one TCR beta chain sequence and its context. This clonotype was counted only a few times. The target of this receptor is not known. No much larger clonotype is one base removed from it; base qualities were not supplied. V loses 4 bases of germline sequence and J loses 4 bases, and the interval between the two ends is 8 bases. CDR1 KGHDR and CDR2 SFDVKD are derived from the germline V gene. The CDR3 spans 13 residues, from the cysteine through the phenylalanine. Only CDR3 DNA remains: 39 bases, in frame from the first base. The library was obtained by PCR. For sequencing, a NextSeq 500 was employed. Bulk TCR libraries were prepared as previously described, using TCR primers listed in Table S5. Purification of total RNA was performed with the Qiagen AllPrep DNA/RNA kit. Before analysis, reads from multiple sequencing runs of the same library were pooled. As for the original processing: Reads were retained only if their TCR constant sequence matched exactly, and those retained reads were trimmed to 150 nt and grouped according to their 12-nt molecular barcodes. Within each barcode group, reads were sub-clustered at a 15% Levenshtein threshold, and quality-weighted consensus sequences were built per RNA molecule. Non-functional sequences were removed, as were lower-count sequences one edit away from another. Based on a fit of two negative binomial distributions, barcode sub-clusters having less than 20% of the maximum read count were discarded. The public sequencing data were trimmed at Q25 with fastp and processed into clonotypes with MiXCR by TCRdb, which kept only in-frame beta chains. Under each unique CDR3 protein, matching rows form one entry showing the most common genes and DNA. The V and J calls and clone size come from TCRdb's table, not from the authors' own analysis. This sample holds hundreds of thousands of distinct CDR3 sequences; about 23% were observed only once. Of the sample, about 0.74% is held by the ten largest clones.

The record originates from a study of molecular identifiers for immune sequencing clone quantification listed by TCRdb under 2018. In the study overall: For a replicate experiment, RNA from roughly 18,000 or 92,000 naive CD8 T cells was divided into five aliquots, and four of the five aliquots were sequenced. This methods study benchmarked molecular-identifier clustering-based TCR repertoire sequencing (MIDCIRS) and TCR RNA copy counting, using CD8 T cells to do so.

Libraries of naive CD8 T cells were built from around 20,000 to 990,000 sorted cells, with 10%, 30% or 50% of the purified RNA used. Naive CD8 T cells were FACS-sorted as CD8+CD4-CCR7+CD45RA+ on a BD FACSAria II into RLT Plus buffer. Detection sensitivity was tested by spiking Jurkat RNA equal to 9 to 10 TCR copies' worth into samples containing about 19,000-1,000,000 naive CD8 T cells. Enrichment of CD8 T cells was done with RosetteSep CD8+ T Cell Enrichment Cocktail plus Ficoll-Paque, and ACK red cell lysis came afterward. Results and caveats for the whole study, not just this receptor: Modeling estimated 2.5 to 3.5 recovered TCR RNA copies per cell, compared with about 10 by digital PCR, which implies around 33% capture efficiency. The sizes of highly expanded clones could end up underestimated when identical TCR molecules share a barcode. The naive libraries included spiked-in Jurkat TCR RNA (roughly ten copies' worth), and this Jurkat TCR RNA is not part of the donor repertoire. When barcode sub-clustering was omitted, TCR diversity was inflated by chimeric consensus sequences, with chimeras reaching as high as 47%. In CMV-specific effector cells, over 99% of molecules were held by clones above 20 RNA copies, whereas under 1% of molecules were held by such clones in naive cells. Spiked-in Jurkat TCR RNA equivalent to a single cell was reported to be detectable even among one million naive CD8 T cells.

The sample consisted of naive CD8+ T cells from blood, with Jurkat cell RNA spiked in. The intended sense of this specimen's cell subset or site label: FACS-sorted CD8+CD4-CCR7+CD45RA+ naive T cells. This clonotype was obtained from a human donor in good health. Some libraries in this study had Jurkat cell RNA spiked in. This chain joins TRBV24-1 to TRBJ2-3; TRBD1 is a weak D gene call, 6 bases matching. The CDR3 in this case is CATSEAGADTQYF. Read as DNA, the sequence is TGTGCCACCAGTGAAGCAGGGGCAGATACGCAGTATTTT.